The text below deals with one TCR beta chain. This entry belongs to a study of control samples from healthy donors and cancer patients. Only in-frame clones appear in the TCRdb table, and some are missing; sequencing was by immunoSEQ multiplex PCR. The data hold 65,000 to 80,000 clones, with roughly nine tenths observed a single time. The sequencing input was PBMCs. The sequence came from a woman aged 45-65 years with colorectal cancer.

CDR3 bases: TGTGCCAGTAGTATAGAGGGGGCTGGGCAGCCCCAGCATTTT. It codes for CASSIEGAGQPQHF. This chain joins TRBV19 and TRBJ1-5; a possible D gene is TRBD1 (6 bases). CDR1 and CDR2 from the germline V gene are LNHDA and SQIVND (reference sequence). Trimming left V 0 bases short and J 7 bases short, with 10 bases between. This CDR3 has 14 residues.